A single sample is the source of the 10 T cell receptor beta chains below, sequenced in a study of T cell responses to AZD1222 COVID-19 vaccine. This table comes from immunoSEQ multiplex PCR, and its TCRdb copy is limited to in-frame clones, with some not included. The sample holds 95,000 to 150,000 clones, approximately 85% seen once. This specimen was peripheral blood, taken on day 0 of AZD1222 vaccination. The receptors here all came from an adult in good health.

This chain connects TRBV11-2 to TRBJ1-2; tentative D call: TRBD1 (6 bases). Germline V gene data show CDR1 as SGHAT and CDR2 as FQNNGV. The CDR3 has 13 amino acids. The V and J ends lost 3 bases and 6 bases respectively, with 11 bases between them. CDR3 bases: TGTGCCAGCAGCTTCCTTACAGGGAATGGCTACACCTTC. This sequence encodes CASSFLTGNGYTF.

This sequence joins TRBV11-2 and TRBJ2-2; 10 bases are shared with TRBD1. This CDR3 spans 14 amino acids. J gave up 7 bases and V 5 bases, and 4 bases lay outside the gene matches. The germline V gene encodes CDR1 SGHAT and CDR2 FQNNGV. The CDR3 loop reads CASSPGQGYGELFF. In nucleotides, the CDR3 is TGTGCCAGCAGCCCGGGACAGGGGTACGGGGAGCTGTTTTTT. Using reference TRBV11-2 and TRBJ2-2 for the parts outside the CDR3, the full variable domain is EAGVAQSPRYKIIEKRQSVAFWCNPISGHATLYWYQQILGQGPKLLIQFQNNGVVDDSQLPKDRFSAERLKGVDSTLKIQPAKLEDSAVYLCASSPGQGYGELFFGEGSRLTVL.

J is TRBJ1-2 and V is TRBV11-2; D not resolved. Deletions cut 2 bases from V and 0 bases from J, with 10 bases between. The V gene's germline CDR1 is SGHAT and CDR2 FQNNGV. There are 15 residues in the CDR3. The CDR3 DNA follows: TGTGCCAGCAGCTTACGAGGAGCAGCTAACTATGGCTACACCTTC. Translating gives CASSLRGAANYGYTF.

The rearrangement links TRBV5-6 to TRBJ1-6; D unclear. Per germline, CDR1 SGHDT and CDR2 YYEEEE. The CDR3 extends over 16 amino acids. The V end was cut by 0 bases, the J end by 0 bases, with 7 bases between. Here the CDR3 reads CASSLDSDSYNSPLHF. In DNA, the CDR3 is TGTGCCAGCAGCTTGGACAGTGACTCCTATAATTCACCCCTCCACTTT.

This clone occurred a few times. This sequence joins TRBV18 and TRBJ2-5; D possibly matches TRBD1 or TRBD2 (5 bases each). The V gene lost 5 bases and the J gene lost 0 bases, with 7 bases spanning the gap. The germline gives CDR1 KGHSH, CDR2 LQKENI. The CDR3 runs 13 residues. The CDR3 nucleotides are TGTGCCAGCTCAGAGGGGCACCAAGAGACCCAGTACTTC. It translates to CASSEGHQETQYF.

This clone was seen once. The rearrangement uses TRBV2 and TRBJ1-2; D remains unclear. The CDR3 consists of 12 residues. Per the germline V gene, CDR1 is SNHLY and CDR2 is FYNNEI. Trimming stripped 3 bases from V and 7 bases from J, with 9 bases between. The CDR3 protein is CASSEGVAGYTF. CDR3 bases: TGTGCCAGCAGTGAGGGCGTAGCTGGCTACACCTTC.

The V gene is TRBV9, the J gene TRBJ2-2; tentatively, D is TRBD2 (5 bases). The CDR3 covers 15 residues. V was pared by 0 bases and J by 0 bases, with 6 bases between. Looked up from germline, CDR1 is SGDLS and CDR2 is YYNGEE. For the CDR3, the DNA is TGTGCCAGCAGCGTAGGGGGAGCGAACACCGGGGAGCTGTTTTTT. Translating gives CASSVGGANTGELFF.

A remark on this clone: This CDR3 is also generated by other DNA sequences in the sample. This chain joins TRBV28 and TRBJ2-7; the D gene could be TRBD1 or TRBD2 (6 bases each). The CDR3 has 15 amino acids. The V end was cut by 5 bases, the J end by 7 bases, with 21 bases between. The germline V gene encodes CDR1 MDHEN and CDR2 SYDVKM. CDR3 coding DNA: TGTGCCAGCAGTCCCCCGGGTGGGGGGCCGGGTGAGCAGTACTTC. It yields the protein CASSPPGGGPGEQYF.

This sequence joins TRBV7-9 and TRBJ1-1, with D unresolved. V gave up 2 bases and J gave up 11 bases, with 12 bases separating them. This CDR3 comprises 12 residues. CDR1 SEHNR and CDR2 FQNEAQ come from the germline V gene (reference sequence). CDR3 sequence: CASSLMERRAFF. In DNA, the CDR3 is TGTGCCAGCAGCTTAATGGAGCGTCGGGCTTTCTTT.

This clone was picked up a small number of times. The chain joins TRBV19 to TRBJ2-5, with D perhaps assigned TRBD1 or TRBD2 (5 bases each). The CDR3 consists of 14 residues. Germline assignment: CDR1 LNHDA and CDR2 SQIVND (reference sequence). V was clipped by 6 bases and J by 4 bases, with 15 bases between them. The chain's CDR3 is CASSPTGGVETQYF. In DNA, the CDR3 is TGTGCCAGTAGCCCTACAGGAGGCGTAGAGACCCAGTACTTC.